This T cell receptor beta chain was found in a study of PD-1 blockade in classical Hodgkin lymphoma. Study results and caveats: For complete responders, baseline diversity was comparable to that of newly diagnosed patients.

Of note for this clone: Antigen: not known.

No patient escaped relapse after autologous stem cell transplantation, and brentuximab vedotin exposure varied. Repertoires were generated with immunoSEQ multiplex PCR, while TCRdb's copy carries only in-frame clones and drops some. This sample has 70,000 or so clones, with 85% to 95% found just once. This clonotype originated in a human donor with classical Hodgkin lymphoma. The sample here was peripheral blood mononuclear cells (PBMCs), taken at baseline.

As DNA, the CDR3 is TGTGCCAGCAGCTGGGGGATAGGGAACACTGAAGCTTTCTTT. It yields the protein CASSWGIGNTEAFF. The chain combines TRBV7-9 with TRBJ1-1; tentative D call: TRBD1 (5 bases). Germline values: CDR1 SEHNR, CDR2 FQNEAQ (reference sequence). The CDR3 is made up of 14 amino acids. V gave up 4 bases and J gave up 1 base, with 10 bases separating them.